The clone carrying this T cell receptor (beta chain) was counted a few times. Antigen: not known. The junction does not match germline at one end; this may be a read error. The data were obtained in a study of regulatory T cells in long-lasting Graves disease. Study-level background: Graves' disease counted as persistent after over 5 years of antithyroid drugs with positive TSH receptor antibodies. Study-level points and caveats: Newly diagnosed Graves' patients had higher TCR diversity than persistent ones. Investigators studied peripheral blood only, not thyroid tissue.

This CDR3 is built from 16 residues. Germline CDR1 SGHRS, CDR2 YFSETQ. Stated time point: persistent/refractory GD, antithyroid drugs over 5 years with positive TRAb. After RNA was extracted from PBMCs, the TCR library was made from it. Libraries of TCR beta came from iRepertoire HTBI primers plus Arm-PCR of CDR3 regions. TCRdb reprocessed the multiplex PCR reads via MiXCR and lists one record per CDR3 protein. The sample lists 300,000 to 400,000 distinct CDR3 sequences, about 19% occurring once. This chain connects TRBV5-1 to TRBJ2-7; maybe TRBD1 (5 bases). The source is a female donor with Graves disease. The sample in question was peripheral blood mononuclear cells (PBMCs), obtained when the disease was refractory, from a patient treated with antithyroid drugs. The CDR3 coding sequence is TGCGCCAACAGCTTGGTCCCCTCGGACAAATCCTACGAGCAGTACTTC. Its protein product is CANSLVPSDKSYEQYF.